This T cell receptor (beta chain) was sequenced during a study of control samples from healthy donors and cancer patients. Repertoires were generated with immunoSEQ multiplex PCR, while TCRdb's copy carries only in-frame clones and drops some. The sample has some 74,000 clones, under 85% seen once. The TCR was taken from a man aged 55 to 70 in good health. The sequenced material came from blood.

The CDR3, as DNA: TGTGCCAGCAGCTTAGGATTAGGCAGCTCCTCTGGAAACACCATATATTTT. Residues: CASSLGLGSSSGNTIYF. The chain links TRBV7-2 to TRBJ1-3; D remains ambiguous. The CDR3 length is 17 residues. CDR1 is SGHTA and CDR2 is FQGNSA in the germline V gene. V lost 1 base, J lost 0 bases, and 13 bases lay in between.